These T cell receptor beta chains were read from a single sample in a study of cytomegalovirus exposure and HLA in healthy donors. Data came from immunoSEQ multiplex PCR; TCRdb stores just in-frame clones and leaves some out. The sample holds some 130,000 clones; approximately 80% are singletons and the top ten take 1.3% to 1.5%. The material sequenced was PBMCs. These receptors were collected from a woman aged 35 to 49 in good health and CMV-seronegative. The CDR3 runs from the conserved cysteine through the conserved F or W. D genes are given only for firm matches. Some rows have no size entry. The others give once, few or many, or a class for an expanded clone.

D gene	clone size	V gene	J gene	CDR3 DNA	CDR3 protein
-	-	TRBV6-1	TRBJ2-7	TGTGCCAGCAGCACAGATCCTGGATACGAGCAGTACTTC	CASSTDPGYEQYF
-	-	TRBV25-1	TRBJ2-1	TGTGCCAGCAGTGAGGGGAGCTCCTACAATGAGCAGTTCTTC	CASSEGSSYNEQFF
TRBD1	-	TRBV5-1	TRBJ2-7	TGCGCCAGCACCCTGGACAGGCTTGGGGACGAGCAGTACTTC	CASTLDRLGDEQYF
-	-	TRBV27	TRBJ1-2	TGTGCCAGCAGTTTAAGGCAGGCCTATGGCTACACCTTC	CASSLRQAYGYTF
TRBD1	-	TRBV10-3	TRBJ1-4	TGTGCCATCAGCCGACAGGGGGCAGAAAATGAAAAACTGTTTTTT	CAISRQGAENEKLFF
TRBD1	-	TRBV13	TRBJ1-1	TGTGCCAGCAGCTTAATCAGGGGGAATACTGAAGCTTTCTTT	CASSLIRGNTEAFF
TRBD1	-	TRBV4-2	TRBJ2-5	TGTGCCAGCAGCCAAGTAGGGACAGGGGTGGAGACCCAGTACTTC	CASSQVGTGVETQYF
-	-	TRBV2	TRBJ1-1	TGTGCCAGCAGCTACAGGGCCACTAACACTGAAGCTTTCTTT	CASSYRATNTEAFF
-	once	TRBV28	TRBJ2-7	TGTGCCAGCAGGCCGAACGGGGTCCCCTACGAGCAGTACTTC	CASRPNGVPYEQYF
TRBD2	-	TRBV5-1	TRBJ2-2	TGCGCCAGCAGCCTTGCACCGGGACTAGAGAACACCGGGGAGCTGTTTTTT	CASSLAPGLENTGELFF